These T cell receptor beta chains were read from a single sample in a study of CD8 T cells in Susac syndrome. One entry per CDR3 protein results from TCRdb running MiXCR on the immunoSEQ multiplex PCR reads. The data contain 100,000 to 150,000 distinct CDR3 sequences, around 75% of them singletons. The sample was CD8+ T cells from PBMCs. Receptor source: a human donor with multiple sclerosis. Both conserved end residues are part of each CDR3. Each record gives: CDR3 protein, CDR3 DNA, J gene, V gene, D gene, clone size. The D gene is left open where the match is weak. The size entry is marked missing in some rows and otherwise reads once, few, many or a size class.

CDR3: CSVEDLGPGQMNTEAFF
DNA: TGCAGCGTTGAAGATCTGGGCCCCGGGCAGATGAACACTGAAGCTTTCTTT
J: TRBJ1-1
V: TRBV29-1
D: -
size: -

CDR3: CASSSSAGGLGANVLTF
DNA: TGTGCCAGCAGTTCTTCAGCGGGAGGGCTTGGGGCCAACGTCCTGACTTTC
J: TRBJ2-6
V: TRBV27
D: TRBD2
size: -

CDR3: CASSFAVGIMGNYGYTF
DNA: TGTGCCAGCAGCTTCGCGGTCGGAATAATGGGAAACTATGGCTACACCTTC
J: TRBJ1-2
V: TRBV13
D: -
size: -

CDR3: CASSDRGREMGNQPQHF
DNA: TGTGCCAGCAGTGACAGGGGTAGGGAAATGGGCAATCAGCCCCAGCATTTT
J: TRBJ1-5
V: TRBV28
D: TRBD1
size: -

CDR3: CASSSTTGGYNEQFF
DNA: TGTGCCAGCAGTTCCACGACAGGGGGTTACAATGAGCAGTTCTTC
J: TRBJ2-1
V: TRBV6-5
D: TRBD1
size: -

CDR3: CAWRYDLRTEAFF
DNA: TGTGCCTGGAGGTACGACCTACGCACTGAAGCTTTCTTT
J: TRBJ1-1
V: TRBV30
D: -
size: -

CDR3: CAISEGQGGNYGYTF
DNA: TGTGCCATCAGTGAGGGGCAGGGGGGAAACTATGGCTACACCTTC
J: TRBJ1-2
V: TRBV10-3
D: TRBD1
size: -

CDR3: CASSIDWGAAEDNQPQHF
DNA: TGTGCCAGTAGTATAGACTGGGGGGCAGCCGAAGACAATCAGCCCCAGCATTTT
J: TRBJ1-5
V: TRBV19
D: -
size: -

CDR3: CAISVGDREAFF
DNA: TGTGCCATCAGTGTAGGGGACCGTGAAGCTTTCTTT
J: TRBJ1-1
V: TRBV10-3
D: -
size: once

CDR3: CASSTRQDNTGELFF
DNA: TGTGCCAGCAGTACAAGACAGGATAACACCGGGGAGCTGTTTTTT
J: TRBJ2-2
V: TRBV27
D: -
size: once

CDR3: CASSHTGTGGEYFHQPQHF
DNA: TGTGCCAGCAGCCACACCGGGACAGGGGGCGAGTACTTTCATCAGCCCCAGCATTTT
J: TRBJ1-5
V: TRBV6-2/TRBV6-3
D: TRBD1
size: -

CDR3: CSVEGTGVLDSYNEQFF
DNA: TGCAGCGTTGAAGGGACAGGGGTCCTAGACTCCTACAATGAGCAGTTCTTC
J: TRBJ2-1
V: TRBV29-1
D: TRBD1
size: -

CDR3: CASSGGEGEQFF
DNA: TGCGCCAGCAGCGGCGGGGAAGGGGAGCAGTTCTTC
J: TRBJ2-1
V: TRBV4-1
D: -
size: -

CDR3: CASSGSGGYNEQFF
DNA: TGCGCCAGCAGCGGTAGCGGGGGGTACAATGAGCAGTTCTTC
J: TRBJ2-1
V: TRBV4-1
D: TRBD2
size: few

CDR3: CASQDNQDRHTEAFF
DNA: TGTGCCAGCCAGGATAATCAAGACAGACACACTGAAGCTTTCTTT
J: TRBJ1-1
V: TRBV7-9
D: -
size: -

CDR3: CASSLSSGYEQYF
DNA: TGTGCCAGCAGTTTATCAAGCGGGTACGAGCAGTACTTC
J: TRBJ2-7
V: TRBV27
D: -
size: -

CDR3: CASSFGVGNTEAFF
DNA: TGTGCCAGCAGCTTCGGGGTTGGGAACACTGAAGCTTTCTTT
J: TRBJ1-1
V: TRBV14
D: -
size: -

CDR3: CASSYTGTGAGYTF
DNA: TGTGCCAGCAGTTACACCGGGACAGGGGCTGGCTACACCTTC
J: TRBJ1-2
V: TRBV6-5
D: TRBD1
size: once

CDR3: CASSQEWDEQYF
DNA: TGTGCCAGCAGCCAAGAGTGGGACGAGCAGTACTTC
J: TRBJ2-7
V: TRBV3-1
D: -
size: -

CDR3: CAIALSAGGPVADTQYF
DNA: TGTGCCATCGCCTTAAGCGCAGGGGGCCCGGTGGCGGATACGCAGTATTTT
J: TRBJ2-3
V: TRBV10-3
D: TRBD1
size: -

CDR3: CASSFFSRSYEQYF
DNA: TGTGCCAGCAGCTTTTTCTCCCGCTCCTACGAGCAGTACTTC
J: TRBJ2-7
V: TRBV5-6
D: -
size: -

CDR3: CASSLGGGGKQNTEAFF
DNA: TGTGCCAGCAGCCTGGGGGGGGGTGGGAAGCAGAACACTGAAGCTTTCTTT
J: TRBJ1-1
V: TRBV7-3
D: -
size: -

CDR3: CSVEPQSTEAFF
DNA: TGCAGCGTTGAACCACAAAGCACTGAAGCTTTCTTT
J: TRBJ1-1
V: TRBV29-1
D: -
size: -

CDR3: CASRVRDRIEAFF
DNA: TGTGCCAGCAGAGTTCGGGACAGAATAGAAGCTTTCTTT
J: TRBJ1-1
V: TRBV2
D: TRBD1
size: -

CDR3: CASRLSGQGNYGYTF
DNA: TGTGCCAGCAGATTATCGGGGCAGGGGAACTATGGCTACACCTTC
J: TRBJ1-2
V: TRBV11-2
D: -
size: -

CDR3: CASSETAYSNQPQHF
DNA: TGTGCCAGCAGTGAGACAGCTTATAGCAATCAGCCCCAGCATTTT
J: TRBJ1-5
V: TRBV6-6
D: -
size: few

CDR3: CASTPQGTNYGYTF
DNA: TGTGCCAGCACCCCTCAGGGTACTAACTATGGCTACACCTTC
J: TRBJ1-2
V: TRBV27
D: -
size: -

CDR3: CASSLGLNQPQHF
DNA: TGTGCCAGCAGTTTGGGGTTAAATCAGCCCCAGCATTTT
J: TRBJ1-5
V: TRBV27
D: -
size: -